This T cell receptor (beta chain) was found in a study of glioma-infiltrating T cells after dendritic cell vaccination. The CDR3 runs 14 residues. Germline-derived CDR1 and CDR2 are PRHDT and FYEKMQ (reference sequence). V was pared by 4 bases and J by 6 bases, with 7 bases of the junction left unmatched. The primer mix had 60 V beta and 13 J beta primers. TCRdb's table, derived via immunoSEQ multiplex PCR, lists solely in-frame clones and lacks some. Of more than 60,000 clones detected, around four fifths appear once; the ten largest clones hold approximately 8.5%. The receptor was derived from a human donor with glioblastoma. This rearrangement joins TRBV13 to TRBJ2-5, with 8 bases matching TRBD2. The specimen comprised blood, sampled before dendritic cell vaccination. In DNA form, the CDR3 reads TGTGCCAGCAGCTATGGACTAGCAATGAAGACCCAGTACTTC. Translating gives CASSYGLAMKTQYF.